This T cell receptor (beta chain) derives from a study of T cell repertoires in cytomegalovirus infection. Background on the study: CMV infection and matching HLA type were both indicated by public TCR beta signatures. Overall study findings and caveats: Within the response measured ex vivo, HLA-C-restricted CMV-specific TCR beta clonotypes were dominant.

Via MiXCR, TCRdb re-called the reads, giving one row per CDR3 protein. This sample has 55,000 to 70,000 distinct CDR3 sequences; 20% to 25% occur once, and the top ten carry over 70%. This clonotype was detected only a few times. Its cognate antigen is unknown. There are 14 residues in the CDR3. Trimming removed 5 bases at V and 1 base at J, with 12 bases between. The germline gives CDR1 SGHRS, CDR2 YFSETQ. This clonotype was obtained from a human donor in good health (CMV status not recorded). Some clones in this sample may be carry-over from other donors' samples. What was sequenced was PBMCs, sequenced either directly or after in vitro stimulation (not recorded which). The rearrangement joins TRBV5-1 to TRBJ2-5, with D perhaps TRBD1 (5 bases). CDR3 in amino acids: CASSYDSAQETQYF. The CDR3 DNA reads TGCGCCAGCAGTTACGACAGTGCCCAAGAGACCCAGTACTTC.